The 30 T cell receptor beta chains given below trace back to one sample, sequenced in a study of identical twins. TCRdb used MiXCR to reprocess the 5' RACE reads, holding one entry per CDR3 protein. The data contain approximately 240,000 distinct CDR3 sequences, about 14% of them singletons. Sequencing was performed on memory (CD45RO+) T cells sorted from blood. The source is a woman aged 18-29 years in good health.

In this sample, this clonotype turned up a few times. This chain joins TRBV25-1 and TRBJ1-1; weak D call: TRBD1 (5 bases). The CDR3 loop spans 15 amino acids. Per the germline V gene, CDR1 is MGHDK and CDR2 is SYGVNS. The V and J ends lost 1 base and 7 bases respectively, with 16 bases between them. The CDR3, as DNA: TGTGCCAGCAGTGAATGGAGAGGGGATGGAAATGAAGCTTTCTTT. Translated, it gives CASSEWRGDGNEAFF.

This clonotype was found a few times. This sequence joins TRBV7-9 and TRBJ2-3; 8 bases map to TRBD2. The germline V gene encodes CDR1 SEHNR and CDR2 FQNEAQ (reference sequence). This CDR3 has 15 residues. The V segment lost 4 bases and the J segment 5 bases; nucleotides outside the gene matches: 8. The CDR3 bases are TGTGCCAGCAGCTCGCGGACTAGCTCAGGAGATACGCAGTATTTT. Protein: CASSSRTSSGDTQYF.

The chain carries TRBV5-6 and TRBJ1-2; D gene ambiguous. The germline CDR1 and CDR2 sequences are SGHDT and YYEEEE. Between the trimmed V and J ends, which lost 0 bases and 12 bases, there was a span of 9 bases. The CDR3 spans 11 residues. CDR3 DNA sequence: TGTGCCAGCAGCTTGGAGGGATCCGACACCTTC. Its protein product is CASSLEGSDTF.

The chain employs TRBV12-5 and TRBJ1-1; D is ambiguous. Per the germline V gene, CDR1 is LGHNT and CDR2 is FRNRAP. V lost 0 bases and J 8 bases, leaving 13 bases between the germline ends. There are 14 residues in the CDR3. The CDR3 loop is CASGLVLRDTEAFF. CDR3 DNA: TGTGCTAGTGGTTTGGTACTAAGGGATACCGAAGCTTTCTTT. Complete variable domain (other parts from reference TRBV12-5 and TRBJ1-1): DARVTQTPRHKVTEMGQEVTMRCQPILGHNTVFWYRQTMMQGLELLAYFRNRAPLDDSGMPKDRFSAEMPDATLATLKIQPSEPRDSAVYFCASGLVLRDTEAFFGQGTRLTVV.

The chain joins TRBV6-6 to TRBJ1-3; D unclear. This CDR3 region has 13 residues. Germline CDR1 reads MNHNY; CDR2 reads SVGAGI (reference sequence). Trimming removed 8 bases from V and 0 bases from J, with 8 bases in between. CDR3 sequence (DNA): TGTGCCAGCTCCCCATCCTCTGGAAACACCATATATTTT. It specifies CASSPSSGNTIYF.

This clonotype was seen more than once but under ten times. This rearrangement joins TRBV4-3 to TRBJ1-4; TRBD1 might be the D (5 bases). Trimming cost V 2 bases and J 5 bases, with 9 bases left between them. The V gene's germline CDR1 is LGHNA and CDR2 YSLEER. The CDR3 consists of 14 residues. This chain's CDR3 is CASSQSGGNEKLFF. The CDR3 nucleotides read TGCGCCAGCAGCCAAAGCGGGGGAAATGAAAAACTGTTTTTT.

V is TRBV7-2 and J is TRBJ2-7; D is possibly TRBD2 (7 bases). The ends were cut back, 5 bases at V and 4 bases at J, with 18 bases in the middle. The CDR3 spans 15 residues. Germline V gene data show CDR1 as SGHTA and CDR2 as FQGNSA. The CDR3 reads CASSGGGQGRYEQYF. CDR3 nucleotides: TGTGCCAGCAGCGGGGGGGGGCAGGGGCGGTACGAGCAGTACTTC.

This clonotype was detected a few times. In nucleotides, the CDR3 is TGTGCCAGTAGTACAGGGGGAGGCGAGCAGTTCTTC. It codes for CASSTGGGEQFF. The rearrangement links TRBV19 to TRBJ2-1; D may be TRBD1 (7 bases). The CDR3 is 12 residues long. V was shortened by 4 bases and J by 10 bases, with 11 bases between the two germline ends. Germline loops: CDR1 LNHDA, CDR2 SQIVND (reference sequence).

This clonotype was detected ten times or more. The chain employs TRBV12-3 or TRBV12-4 and TRBJ2-1, with D unresolved. Trimming took off 6 bases at V and 9 bases at J, with 9 bases between the two ends. CDR3 size: 11 residues. This CDR3 reads CASRLLGEQFF. The CDR3 DNA reads TGTGCCAGCAGGCTCCTCGGTGAGCAGTTCTTC.

This clonotype showed up just a few times. This chain connects TRBV5-5 to TRBJ2-7, with TRBD1 as a possible D gene (7 bases). With 1 base removed from V and 6 bases from J, the gap between germline ends came to 17 bases. The germline V gene encodes CDR1 SGHKS and CDR2 YYEKEE (reference sequence). The CDR3 has 15 amino acids. CDR3 DNA: TGTGCCAGCAGCTTGATGGTGCGGGACAGCTCCGAGCAGTACTTC. It encodes CASSLMVRDSSEQYF.

The chain has TRBV20-1 and TRBJ2-3; D is perhaps TRBD2 (6 bases). Trimming cost V 7 bases and J 10 bases, with 24 bases left between them. The CDR3 loop spans 14 amino acids. Per the germline V gene, CDR1 is DFQATT and CDR2 is SNEGSKA (reference sequence). The DNA for the CDR3 is TGCAGTGTTAGGAAGACTAGTGGGGTTTGGGCGCAGTATTTT. This translates into CSVRKTSGVWAQYF.

This clonotype has more than one count but fewer than ten. V gene TRBV3-1 combines with J gene TRBJ2-7; unclear D gene. The CDR3 totals 12 residues. Germline-derived CDR1 and CDR2 are LGHDT and YNNKEL (reference sequence). V lost 1 base, J lost 5 bases, and 6 bases lay in between. CDR3 amino acids: CASSQVLDEQYF. The CDR3 coding sequence is TGTGCCAGCAGCCAAGTCCTCGACGAGCAGTACTTC.

This clonotype appeared once. The rearrangement joins TRBV5-6 to TRBJ2-7; TRBD1 matches at 8 bases. The CDR3 loop spans 15 amino acids. CDR1 SGHDT and CDR2 YYEEEE come from the germline V gene. Trimming cost V 3 bases and J 1 base; bases outside gene matches: 6. CDR3 sequence: CASSSSGGGSYEQYF. The CDR3 coding sequence is TGTGCCAGCAGCTCTTCAGGGGGCGGGTCCTACGAGCAGTACTTC.

The J gene is TRBJ1-2, the V gene TRBV7-9; 10 bases agree with TRBD1. The CDR3 has 15 amino acids. The germline gives CDR1 SEHNR, CDR2 FQNEAQ (reference sequence). Trimming took 6 bases from V and 8 from J; bases not matched to a gene: 12. The CDR3 sequence: CASSISVTGGEGYTF. Here the CDR3 DNA reads TGTGCCAGCAGTATCTCTGTGACAGGGGGCGAAGGCTACACCTTC.

This clonotype came up a few times. The chain is built from TRBV3-1 and TRBJ1-2; unclear D gene. Trimming shortened V by 7 bases and J by 8 bases, and 23 bases separated the two germline ends. Germline CDR1 reads LGHDT; CDR2 reads YNNKEL (reference sequence). The CDR3 runs to 15 residues. The CDR3 DNA reads TGTGCCAGCACCCTGTCAGGCTCCACCTGGGGAGGCTACACCTTC. It specifies CASTLSGSTWGGYTF.

The sample holds a few counts of this clonotype. The rearrangement joins TRBV7-2 to TRBJ1-1; 7 bases fit TRBD1. Germline lookup yields CDR1 SGHTA and CDR2 FQGNSA. There are 16 residues in the CDR3. V lost 5 bases to trimming and J lost 1 base; unmatched junction nucleotides: 10. The CDR3 is CASSPQGGRRNTEAFF. CDR3 in DNA: TGTGCCAGCAGCCCGCAGGGGGGGCGAAGGAACACTGAAGCTTTCTTT.

This clonotype was seen a handful of times. CDR3 protein: CASSLGHDNEQFF. In DNA, the CDR3 is TGTGCCAGCAGTTTGGGGCACGACAATGAGCAGTTCTTC. V usage is TRBV12-3 or TRBV12-4 and J usage is TRBJ2-1, with TRBD1 as a possible D gene (5 bases). The CDR3 covers 13 residues. V lost 3 bases to trimming and J lost 5 bases, with 8 bases between them.

This rearrangement joins TRBV2 to TRBJ1-5, with no clear D. V was cut by 4 bases and J by 0 bases, with 7 bases left in between. The germline gives CDR1 SNHLY, CDR2 FYNNEI. There are 14 residues in the CDR3. CDR3 amino acids: CASSGSFSNQPQHF. In nucleotides, the CDR3 is TGTGCCAGCAGTGGGTCTTTTAGCAATCAGCCCCAGCATTTT.

There are a few counts of this clonotype. The CDR3 nucleotides are TGTGCCAGCAGTCCCTTAGCGGGAGGGATGGGAGGTGAGACCCAGTACTTC. Residues: CASSPLAGGMGGETQYF. V usage is TRBV12-3 or TRBV12-4 and J usage is TRBJ2-5; TRBD2 aligns across 11 bases. Unmatched junction bases numbered 13, after V lost 5 bases and J lost 5 bases. The CDR3 has 17 residues.

The CDR3 region is CSARDAGQGGPEAFF. In DNA, the CDR3 is TGCAGTGCTAGAGACGCGGGACAGGGAGGGCCTGAAGCTTTCTTT. The J gene is TRBJ1-1, the V gene TRBV20-1; 9 bases are shared with TRBD1. The CDR3 is 15 residues long. With V trimmed by 0 bases and J by 6 bases, 8 bases remained unmatched. Germline V gives CDR1 DFQATT, CDR2 SNEGSKA (reference sequence).

This clonotype was seen many times. V and J are TRBV6-1 and TRBJ1-5; 11 bases fit TRBD1. This CDR3 contains 15 residues. Germline trimming cut 7 bases from V and 1 base from J; bases unmatched to any gene: 3. Germline loops: CDR1 MNHNS, CDR2 SASEGT. CDR3 sequence reads: CASTRDRGSNQPQHF. As DNA, the CDR3 is TGTGCCAGCACCCGGGACAGGGGGAGCAATCAGCCCCAGCATTTT.

This clonotype was recorded at least ten times. The chain couples TRBV7-3 to TRBJ1-1; D may be TRBD1 (5 bases). V lost 3 bases and J lost 12, with 17 bases in between. Germline CDR1 SGHTA, CDR2 FQGTGA. CDR3 length equals 13 residues. The CDR3 sequence is CASSLGGTDRTFF. The CDR3 region has the DNA TGTGCCAGCAGCTTGGGGGGGACGGATCGAACTTTCTTT.

Only a few counts were recorded for this clonotype. The CDR3 loop is CASSFRGTGTEAFF. The DNA of the CDR3 is TGTGCCAGCAGTTTTCGTGGGACGGGGACTGAAGCTTTCTTT. This sequence joins TRBV12-3 or TRBV12-4 and TRBJ1-1, with D maybe TRBD1 (5 bases). V lost 3 bases, J lost 5 bases, and 13 bases lay in between. There are 14 residues in the CDR3.

The chain couples TRBV25-1 to TRBJ2-7; 9 bases fit TRBD2. The CDR3 covers 13 residues. The junction had 1 base not matched to a gene; V was cut back by 4 bases and J by 3 bases. Germline V gene lookup returns CDR1 MGHDK and CDR2 SYGVNS. This chain's CDR3 is CASSVSGGYEQYF. In DNA form, the CDR3 reads TGTGCCAGCAGTGTTAGCGGGGGCTACGAGCAGTACTTC.

The V call is TRBV20-1, the J call TRBJ1-1; D gene ambiguous. The CDR3 is made up of 11 amino acids. Trimming stripped 8 bases from V and 1 base from J, with 8 bases between. The germline V gene has CDR1 DFQATT and CDR2 SNEGSKA (reference sequence). CDR3 nucleotide sequence: TGCAGTACCACACGGAACACTGAAGCTTTCTTT. It codes for CSTTRNTEAFF.

This sequence joins TRBV18 and TRBJ2-1, with unresolved D. CDR3 length: 12 amino acids. V lost 5 bases and J lost 9, with 11 bases in between. CDR1 is KGHSH and CDR2 is LQKENI in the germline V gene. Here the CDR3 reads CASSVHRTEQFF. Written as DNA, the CDR3 is TGTGCCAGCTCAGTACACCGCACTGAGCAGTTCTTC.

The V call is TRBV20-1, the J call TRBJ2-1; D possibly corresponds to TRBD2 (5 bases). CDR3 length equals 14 residues. Germline V CDR1 and CDR2: DFQATT, SNEGSKA (reference sequence). V lost 3 bases to trimming and J lost 8 bases, with 17 bases between them. The CDR3 DNA follows: TGCAGTGCTAGCCAAGCAGGTGTTAGCGATGAGCAGTTCTTC. Encoded protein: CSASQAGVSDEQFF.

CDR3 region: CASTPPAGRNEQYF. CDR3 nucleotides: TGCGCCAGCACTCCCCCGGCAGGGAGGAACGAGCAGTACTTC. This chain connects TRBV5-1 to TRBJ2-7; a weak D match, TRBD2 (6 bases). The V end lost 6 bases, the J end lost 5 bases, and 18 bases lay between the germline ends. The germline CDR1 and CDR2 sequences are SGHRS and YFSETQ. This CDR3 has 14 residues.

J is TRBJ2-3 and V is TRBV18; D is undetermined. The V gene lost 3 bases and the J gene lost 2 bases, with 6 bases spanning the gap. Germline CDR1 KGHSH, CDR2 LQKENI. CDR3 length: 13 amino acids. CDR3 DNA sequence: TGTGCCAGCTCACCTGAATACACAGATACGCAGTATTTT. Protein sequence: CASSPEYTDTQYF. The full variable domain, with the rest looked up from reference TRBV18 and TRBJ2-3, is NAGVMQNPRHLVRRRGQEARLRCSPMKGHSHVYWYRQLPEEGLKFMVYLQKENIIDESGMPKERFSAEFPKEGPSILRIQQVVRGDSAAYFCASSPEYTDTQYFGPGTRLTVL.

The genes are TRBV6-1 and TRBJ1-5; D is ambiguous. Per the germline V gene, CDR1 is MNHNS and CDR2 is SASEGT. V dropped 2 bases and J dropped 0 bases, with 11 bases sitting between them. The CDR3 is 16 residues long. The CDR3 loop reads CASSEMARYSNQPQHF. The CDR3 DNA reads TGTGCCAGCAGTGAAATGGCCAGGTATAGCAATCAGCCCCAGCATTTT.